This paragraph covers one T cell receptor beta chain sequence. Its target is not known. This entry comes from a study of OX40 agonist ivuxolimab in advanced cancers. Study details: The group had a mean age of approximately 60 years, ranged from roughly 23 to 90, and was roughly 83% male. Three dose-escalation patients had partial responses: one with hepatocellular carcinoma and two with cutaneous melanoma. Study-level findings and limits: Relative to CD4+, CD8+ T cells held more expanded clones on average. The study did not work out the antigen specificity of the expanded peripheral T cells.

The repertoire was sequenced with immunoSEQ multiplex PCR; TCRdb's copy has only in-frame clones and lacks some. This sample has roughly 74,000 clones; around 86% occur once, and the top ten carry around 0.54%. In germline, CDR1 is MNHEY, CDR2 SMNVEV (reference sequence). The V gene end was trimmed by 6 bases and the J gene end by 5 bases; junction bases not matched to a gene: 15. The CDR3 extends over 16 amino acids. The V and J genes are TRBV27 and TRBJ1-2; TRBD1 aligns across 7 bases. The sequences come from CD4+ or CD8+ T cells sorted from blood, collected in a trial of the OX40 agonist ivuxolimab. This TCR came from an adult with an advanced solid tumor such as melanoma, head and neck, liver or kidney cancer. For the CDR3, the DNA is TGTGCCAGCAGCCCACAGGGGTCCATGACGGGTTATGGCTACACCTTC. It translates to CASSPQGSMTGYGYTF.